These 10 T cell receptor beta chains were sequenced from one sample in a study of Ad26.COV2.S vaccination and SARS-CoV-2 variants. Sequencing was performed with immunoSEQ multiplex PCR; in TCRdb, only in-frame clones are kept and a portion is missing. Of 350,000 to 500,000 clones in the sample, roughly 87% were seen once. Treatment indicated: about 20 received Ad26.COV2.S at low or high dose, single or two shots; 5 received placebo; per-sample allocation not given. Specimens were obtained on day 63 following the first vaccine or placebo injection. Here the sequenced sample was peripheral blood, taken in a trial of Ad26.COV2.S vaccine versus placebo. The receptors come from a person between 18 and 60 years old who received the Ad26.COV2.S COVID-19 vaccine or a placebo.

This clone was counted between two and nine times. The chain is built from TRBV3-1 (or the pseudogene TRBV3-2) and TRBJ2-7; the D call may be TRBD1 or TRBD2 (5 bases each). Germline lookup yields CDR1 LGHDT and CDR2 YNNKEL (reference sequence). The germline V and J ends were trimmed by 1 base and 6 bases, with 10 bases remaining between them. The CDR3 contains 13 residues. Here the CDR3 reads CASSQVFGGEQYF. Here the CDR3 DNA reads TGTGCCAGCAGCCAAGTCTTTGGGGGCGAGCAGTACTTC.

This sequence joins TRBV5-6 and TRBJ1-2; 7 bases agree with TRBD1. V gave up 0 bases and J gave up 5 bases; unmatched junction bases: 7. The germline V gene has CDR1 SGHDT and CDR2 YYEEEE. The CDR3 is 15 amino acids. DNA for the CDR3: TGTGCCAGCAGCTTGGGGACAGGTCGTTCTTATGGCTACACCTTC. Translating gives CASSLGTGRSYGYTF.

This clone occurred a few times. The chain carries TRBV7-9 and TRBJ1-4; 12 nucleotides match TRBD1. The length of the CDR3 is 15 residues. V lost 3 bases and J lost 8; bases outside the gene matches: 4. Per germline, CDR1 SEHNR and CDR2 FQNEAQ (reference sequence). The CDR3 loop is CASSFSGTGGEKLFF. The CDR3 DNA sequence: TGTGCCAGCAGCTTTTCAGGGACAGGGGGCGAAAAACTGTTTTTT.

The DNA of the CDR3 is TGTGCCAGCAGTCCGCGGAACTTGGGTTCACCCCTCCACTTT. Encoded protein: CASSPRNLGSPLHF. The chain combines TRBV28 with TRBJ1-6, with unresolved D. Germline CDR1 reads MDHEN; CDR2 reads SYDVKM. Trimming stripped 5 bases from V and 9 bases from J, with 14 bases between. The length of the CDR3 is 14 residues.

The CDR3 reads CASSLLSYEQYF. The CDR3 region has the DNA TGTGCCAGCAGCTTGCTCAGCTACGAGCAGTACTTC. The chain employs TRBV5-6 and TRBJ2-7; D is uncertain. V lost 1 base, J lost 3 bases, and 5 bases lay in between. CDR1 and CDR2 (germline): SGHDT, YYEEEE. CDR3 length equals 12 residues.

The J gene is TRBJ2-3, the V gene TRBV7-2; D is ambiguous. The V end was cut by 2 bases, the J end by 2 bases, with 11 bases between. Germline V gene lookup returns CDR1 SGHTA and CDR2 FQGNSA. This CDR3 comprises 15 residues. CDR3: CASSLRAENTDTQYF. The CDR3 coding sequence is TGTGCCAGCAGCTTACGGGCGGAGAACACAGATACGCAGTATTTT.

The rearrangement uses TRBV7-2 and TRBJ1-5; D not resolved. This CDR3 spans 15 amino acids. Germline CDR1 reads SGHTA; CDR2 reads FQGNSA. The V gene lost 2 bases and the J gene lost 0 bases, with 8 bases spanning the gap. The CDR3 coding sequence is TGTGCCAGCAGCTTACTAACAGCTAGCAATCAGCCCCAGCATTTT. It is translated as CASSLLTASNQPQHF.

V usage is TRBV24-1 and J usage is TRBJ2-3, with D unclear. The CDR3 is 12 residues long. V lost 6 bases and J 2 bases, leaving 5 bases between the germline ends. Looked up from germline, CDR1 is KGHDR and CDR2 is SFDVKD. The chain's CDR3 is CATSSVTDTQYF. The CDR3 nucleotides read TGTGCCACCAGTTCCGTCACAGATACGCAGTATTTT.

The V call is TRBV3-1 (or the pseudogene TRBV3-2), the J call TRBJ2-7; either TRBD1 or TRBD2 may fit D (6 bases each). Per germline, CDR1 LGHDT and CDR2 YNNKEL (reference sequence). The germline V and J ends were trimmed by 8 bases and 1 base, with 24 bases remaining between them. This CDR3 has 17 amino acids. CDR3 sequence reads: CASSTGGTTLASYEQYV. CDR3 in DNA: TGTGCCAGCTCGACCGGGGGCACTACCCTCGCGTCCTACGAGCAGTACGTC.

J is TRBJ1-4 and V is TRBV5-4; D gene ambiguous. The V gene's germline CDR1 is SGHNT and CDR2 YYREEE (reference sequence). The CDR3 totals 13 residues. Trimming shortened V by 4 bases and J by 10 bases, and 14 bases separated the two germline ends. This chain's CDR3 is CASSPGDRRKLFF. CDR3 DNA: TGTGCCAGCAGCCCGGGCGACCGAAGAAAACTGTTTTTT.